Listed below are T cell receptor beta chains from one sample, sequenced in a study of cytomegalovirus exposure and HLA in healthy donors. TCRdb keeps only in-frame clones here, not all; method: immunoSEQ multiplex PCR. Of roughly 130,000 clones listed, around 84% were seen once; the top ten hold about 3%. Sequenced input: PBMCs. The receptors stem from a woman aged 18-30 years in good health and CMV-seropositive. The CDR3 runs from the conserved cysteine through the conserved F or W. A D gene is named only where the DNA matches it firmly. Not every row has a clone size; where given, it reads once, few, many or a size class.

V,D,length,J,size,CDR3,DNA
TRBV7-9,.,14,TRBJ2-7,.,CSSSPGWGEFEQYF,TGTTCCAGCAGCCCGGGGTGGGGGGAGTTCGAGCAGTACTTC
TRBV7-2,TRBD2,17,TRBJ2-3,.,CASSLGVRGGGTDTQYF,TGTGCCAGCAGCTTAGGTGTGCGGGGAGGGGGCACAGATACGCAGTATTTT
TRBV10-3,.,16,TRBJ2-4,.,CAISEEEGMAKNIQYF,TGTGCCATCAGTGAGGAGGAGGGGATGGCCAAAAACATTCAGTACTTC
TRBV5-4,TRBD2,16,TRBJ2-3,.,CASRLGLAGGGDTQYF,TGTGCCAGCAGATTAGGACTAGCGGGGGGAGGGGATACGCAGTATTTT
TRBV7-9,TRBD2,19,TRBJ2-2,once,CASRPRGPSGGVNTGELFF,TGTGCCAGCAGACCCCGGGGGCCTAGCGGGGGAGTGAACACCGGGGAGCTGTTTTTT
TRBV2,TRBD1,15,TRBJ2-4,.,CASAQGDAAKNIQYF,TGTGCCAGCGCACAGGGGGATGCGGCCAAAAACATTCAGTACTTC
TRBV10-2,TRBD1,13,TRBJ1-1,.,CATGGQGHTEAFF,TGCGCCACGGGCGGACAGGGCCACACTGAAGCTTTCTTT
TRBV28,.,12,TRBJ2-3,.,CASSSTRDTQYF,TGTGCCAGCAGTTCAACTAGGGATACGCAGTATTTT
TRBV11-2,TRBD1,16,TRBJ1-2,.,CASRRPGQGLHYGYTF,TGTGCCAGCAGGAGACCGGGACAGGGTTTGCACTATGGCTACACCTTC
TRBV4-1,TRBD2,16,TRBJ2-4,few,CASSRGGLAGPNIQYF,TGCGCCAGCAGCCGGGGAGGTCTAGCGGGGCCAAACATTCAGTACTTC
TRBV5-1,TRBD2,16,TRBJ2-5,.,CASSLMIAGGAETQYF,TGCGCCAGCAGCTTGATGATAGCGGGGGGGGCAGAGACCCAGTACTTC
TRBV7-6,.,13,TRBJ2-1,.,CASSLGQGGEQFF,TGTGCCAGCAGCTTAGGGCAGGGGGGTGAGCAGTTCTTC
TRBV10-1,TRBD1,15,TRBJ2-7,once,CASSAGRDRAHEQYF,TGCGCCAGCAGCGCCGGACGGGACAGGGCCCACGAGCAGTACTTC
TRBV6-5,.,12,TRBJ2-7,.,CASSSRVDEQYF,TGTGCCAGCAGTTCCAGGGTCGACGAGCAGTACTTC
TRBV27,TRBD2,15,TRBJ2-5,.,CASRRLAGDQETQYF,TGTGCCAGCAGAAGGTTGGCGGGGGACCAAGAGACCCAGTACTTC
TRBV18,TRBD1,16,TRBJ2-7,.,CASSPITGQGIHEQYF,TGTGCCAGCTCACCGATTACAGGACAGGGCATCCACGAGCAGTACTTC
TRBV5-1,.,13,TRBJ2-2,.,CASSTSNTGELFF,TGCGCCAGCAGCACCAGTAACACCGGGGAGCTGTTTTTT
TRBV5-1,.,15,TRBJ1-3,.,CASSTKQESGNTIYF,TGCGCCAGCAGCACAAAACAGGAGTCTGGAAACACCATATATTTT
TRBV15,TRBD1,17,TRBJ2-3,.,CATSSKQGAYRTDTQYF,TGTGCCACCAGCAGTAAACAGGGGGCCTACCGCACAGATACGCAGTATTTT
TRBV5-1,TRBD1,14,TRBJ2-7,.,CASSPDGTGGEQYF,TGCGCCAGCTCACCGGACGGGACAGGGGGCGAGCAGTACTTC
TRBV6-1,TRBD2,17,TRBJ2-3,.,CASSAHPGTSGTDTQYF,TGTGCCAGCAGTGCCCACCCCGGGACTAGCGGCACAGATACGCAGTATTTT
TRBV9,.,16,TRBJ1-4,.,CASSATGASTNEKLFF,TGTGCCAGCAGCGCGACAGGAGCCTCAACTAATGAAAAACTGTTTTTT
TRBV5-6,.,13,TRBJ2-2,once,CASSLGGTGELFF,TGTGCCAGCAGCTTAGGGGGCACCGGGGAGCTGTTTTTT
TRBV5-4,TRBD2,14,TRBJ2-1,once,CASSDLGGGNEQFF,TGTGCCAGCAGCGACCTGGGGGGGGGCAATGAGCAGTTCTTC
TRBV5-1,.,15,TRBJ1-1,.,CASSLGGVPNTEAFF,TGCGCCAGCAGCTTGGGCGGGGTACCGAACACTGAAGCTTTCTTT
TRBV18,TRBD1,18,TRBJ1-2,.,CASSASPGQGDRGGGYTF,TGTGCCAGCTCAGCCTCCCCGGGACAGGGCGACAGGGGTGGAGGCTACACCTTC
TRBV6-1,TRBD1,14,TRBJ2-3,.,CASTRTGGTDTQYF,TGTGCCAGCACCAGGACAGGTGGCACAGATACGCAGTATTTT